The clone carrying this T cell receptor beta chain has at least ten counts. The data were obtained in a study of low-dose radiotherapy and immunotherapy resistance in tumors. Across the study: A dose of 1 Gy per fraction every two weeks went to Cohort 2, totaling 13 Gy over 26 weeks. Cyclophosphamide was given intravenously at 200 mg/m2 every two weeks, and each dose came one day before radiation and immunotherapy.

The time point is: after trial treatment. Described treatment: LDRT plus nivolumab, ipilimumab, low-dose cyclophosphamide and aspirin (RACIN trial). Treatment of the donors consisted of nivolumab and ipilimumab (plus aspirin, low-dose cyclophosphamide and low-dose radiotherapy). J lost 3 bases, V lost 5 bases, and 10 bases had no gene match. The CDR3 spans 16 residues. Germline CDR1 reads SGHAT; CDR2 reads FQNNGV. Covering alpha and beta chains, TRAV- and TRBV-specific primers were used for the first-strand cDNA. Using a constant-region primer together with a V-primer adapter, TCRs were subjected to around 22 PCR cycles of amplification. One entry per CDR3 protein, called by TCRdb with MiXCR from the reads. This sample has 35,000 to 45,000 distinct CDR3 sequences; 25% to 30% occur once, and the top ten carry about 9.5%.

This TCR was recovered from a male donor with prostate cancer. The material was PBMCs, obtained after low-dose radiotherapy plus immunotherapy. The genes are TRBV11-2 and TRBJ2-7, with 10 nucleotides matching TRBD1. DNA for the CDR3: TGTGCCAGCAGCAAGACCGGGACAGGGGTCCTCTACGAGCAGTACTTC. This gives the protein CASSKTGTGVLYEQYF. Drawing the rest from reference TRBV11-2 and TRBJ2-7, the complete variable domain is EAGVAQSPRYKIIEKRQSVAFWCNPISGHATLYWYQQILGQGPKLLIQFQNNGVVDDSQLPKDRFSAERLKGVDSTLKIQPAKLEDSAVYLCASSKTGTGVLYEQYFGPGTRLTVT.